This is a list of T cell receptor beta chains from one sample in a study of blood T cells in healthy people across ages. Via MiXCR, TCRdb re-called the 5' RACE reads, giving one row per CDR3 protein. The table has about 1.1 million distinct CDR3 sequences, less than 45% seen once. Sequencing was done on a sample of blood. All receptors derive from a man in his late teens or twenties in good health. Each CDR3 is given with its conserved first and last residue. D genes are given only for firm matches. For some rows the clone size is stated as once, few or many, or as a class when expanded; others skip it.

-	TRBV6-5	TRBJ2-3	-	CASSPGLAGSGDTQYF	TGTGCCAGCAGCCCCGGCCTCGCGGGTTCAGGAGATACGCAGTATTTT
TRBD1	TRBV9	TRBJ2-1	-	CASSVAGTDNEQFF	TGTGCCAGCAGCGTAGCGGGGACAGACAATGAGCAGTTCTTC
-	TRBV3-1	TRBJ2-4	-	CASRNSGRGANIQYF	TGTGCCAGCAGAAACTCGGGACGGGGGGCGAACATTCAGTACTTC
-	TRBV9	TRBJ2-1	-	CASSVGRDSRFVEQFF	TGTGCCAGCAGCGTAGGTCGGGACTCCCGTTTCGTTGAGCAGTTCTTC
-	TRBV12-5	TRBJ1-2	-	CASGPGGALYGYTF	TGTGCTAGTGGTCCGGGGGGGGCCCTCTATGGCTACACCTTC
-	TRBV7-3	TRBJ2-3	-	CASSLGYLGQSTDTQYF	TGTGCCAGCAGCTTGGGCTACCTCGGGCAGAGCACAGATACGCAGTATTTT
-	TRBV25-1	TRBJ1-2	-	CAGSEWGQGYTF	TGTGCCGGCAGTGAATGGGGGCAAGGCTACACCTTC
-	TRBV6-1	TRBJ1-2	-	CASSDVGIPDGYTF	TGTGCCAGCAGTGATGTAGGGATTCCAGACGGCTACACCTTC
-	TRBV12-3/TRBV12-4	TRBJ1-4	-	CASRPGYWEEELFF	TGTGCCAGCAGGCCTGGTTATTGGGAGGAAGAACTGTTTTTT
TRBD2	TRBV5-1	TRBJ2-1	-	CASSRVRAGENYNEQFF	TGCGCCAGCAGCAGGGTCCGAGCGGGGGAAAACTACAATGAGCAGTTCTTC
-	TRBV7-6	TRBJ2-3	-	CASSLAASFGGADTQYF	TGTGCCAGCAGCTTAGCGGCCAGCTTTGGGGGCGCAGATACGCAGTATTTT
-	TRBV28	TRBJ2-3	many	CASSSSGSRTDTQYF	TGTGCCAGCAGTAGTTCCGGGTCCCGCACAGATACGCAGTATTTT
TRBD2	TRBV7-3	TRBJ2-1	few	CASSLYVSGGANEQFF	TGTGCCAGCAGCTTATACGTAAGCGGGGGGGCCAATGAGCAGTTCTTC
-	TRBV20-1	TRBJ1-4	few	CSARNDLTTNEKLFF	TGCAGTGCTAGGAACGATTTAACTACTAATGAAAAACTGTTTTTT
TRBD1	TRBV12-5	TRBJ2-1	few	CASGSDRVFYNEQFF	TGTGCTAGTGGATCGGACAGGGTCTTCTACAATGAGCAGTTCTTC
-	TRBV2	TRBJ2-3	-	CARLEVEGTDTQYF	TGTGCCAGGCTCGAGGTGGAGGGAACCGATACGCAGTATTTT
TRBD1	TRBV29-1	TRBJ1-1	-	CSVPGQTNTEAFF	TGCAGCGTTCCGGGACAGACGAACACTGAAGCTTTCTTT